This paragraph covers one TCR beta chain sequence. The entry originates in a study of control samples from healthy donors and cancer patients. Measured with immunoSEQ multiplex PCR; TCRdb has only the in-frame clones, and not every one. The repertoire consists of tens of thousands of clones, with roughly 86% occurring once and the leading ten covering 15% to 25%. The CDR3 covers 15 residues. With V trimmed by 4 bases and J by 6 bases, 9 bases remained unmatched. The germline CDR1 and CDR2 sequences are SQVTM and ANQGSEA. This receptor was obtained from a middle-aged man in good health. The rearrangement links TRBV29-1 to TRBJ2-1; 10 nucleotides line up with TRBD2. Sequenced input: blood. The CDR3 loop is CSVGASGSIPNEQFF. In DNA form, the CDR3 reads TGCAGCGTTGGGGCTAGCGGGAGTATTCCCAATGAGCAGTTCTTC.